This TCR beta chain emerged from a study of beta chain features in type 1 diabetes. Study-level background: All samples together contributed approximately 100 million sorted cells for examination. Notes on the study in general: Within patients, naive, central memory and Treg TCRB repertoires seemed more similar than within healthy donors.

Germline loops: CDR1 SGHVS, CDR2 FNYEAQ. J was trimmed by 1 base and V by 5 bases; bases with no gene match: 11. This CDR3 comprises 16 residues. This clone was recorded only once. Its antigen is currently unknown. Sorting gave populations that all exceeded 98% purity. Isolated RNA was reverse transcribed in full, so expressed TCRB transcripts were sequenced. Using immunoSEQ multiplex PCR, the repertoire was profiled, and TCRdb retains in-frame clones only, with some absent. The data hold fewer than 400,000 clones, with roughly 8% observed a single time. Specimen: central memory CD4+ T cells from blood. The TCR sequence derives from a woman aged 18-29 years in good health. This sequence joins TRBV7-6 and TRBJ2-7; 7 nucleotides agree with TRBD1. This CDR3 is CASSPERPTGSYEQYF. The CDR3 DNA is TGTGCCAGCAGCCCCGAGCGGCCGACAGGGTCCTACGAGCAGTACTTC. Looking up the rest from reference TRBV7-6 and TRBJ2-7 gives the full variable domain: GAGVSQSPRYKVTKRGQDVALRCDPISGHVSLYWYRQALGQGPEFLTYFNYEAQQDKSGLPNDRFSAERPEGSISTLTIQRTEQRDSAMYRCASSPERPTGSYEQYFGPGTRLTVT.